These T cell receptor beta chains were read from a single sample in a study of T cells after yellow fever vaccination. A single record per CDR3 protein comes from TCRdb applying MiXCR to the 5' RACE reads. The table has some 240,000 distinct CDR3 sequences, 3.6% seen once; the top ten hold about 19%. Sequenced material: PBMCs, taken 15 days after the yellow fever booster vaccination. The receptors shown here come from a man younger than 30 who received the YFV17D yellow fever vaccine. The conserved cysteine and the conserved F or W are not part of the CDR3 here.

V	J	CDR3
TRBV20-1	TRBJ1-6	SARAGGSSYNSPLH
TRBV10-3	TRBJ1-1	AISEGCETCMNTEAF
TRBV11-2	TRBJ1-4	ASSSDGGEKLF
TRBV5-1	TRBJ2-3	ASSDRQALTDTQY
TRBV10-3	TRBJ1-1	AIGPVTEAF
TRBV29-1	TRBJ2-1	SVEGGGPLSSYNEQF
TRBV7-9	TRBJ2-5	ASSPRGLETQY
TRBV3-1	TRBJ2-3	ASSQAPPDTQY
TRBV6-5	TRBJ2-3	ASSLDSRGTQY
TRBV5-1	TRBJ2-1	ASSFLGASYNEQF
TRBV28	TRBJ2-3	ASSLGAMDTQY
TRBV11-3	TRBJ2-1	ASSLVSVGEQF
TRBV10-2	TRBJ2-7	ASSESEGEQY
TRBV6-5	TRBJ1-1	ASSFSAVRPYKYEAF
TRBV7-6	TRBJ2-3	ASSFRDNTDTQY
TRBV5-1	TRBJ1-1	ASTPTTGNTEAF
TRBV9	TRBJ2-3	ASSVLASGGRTDTQY
TRBV6-2/TRBV6-3	TRBJ1-5	ASSYEGNQPQH
TRBV4-3	TRBJ2-1	ASSQDTWSDEQF
TRBV30	TRBJ2-5	AWGQGQETQY
TRBV15	TRBJ2-2	ATSRRGGGPGELF
TRBV5-1	TRBJ1-6	ASSLGAGNSPLH
TRBV4-3	TRBJ2-3	ASSQDLRRATDTQY
TRBV12-3/TRBV12-4	TRBJ1-2	ASSFGEVSYGYT
TRBV4-3	TRBJ2-7	ASSAYNRGPYEQY
TRBV12-3/TRBV12-4	TRBJ1-1	ASRDRGSAF
TRBV12-3/TRBV12-4	TRBJ2-1	ASTLLAEQF
TRBV20-1	TRBJ2-3	SARPLPSEADTQY
TRBV20-1	TRBJ1-2	SASFPGVADPGYGYT
TRBV29-1	TRBJ2-3	SARTDTDTQY
TRBV12-3/TRBV12-4	TRBJ2-5	ASSTGGGETQY
TRBV7-2	TRBJ2-3	ASSPRRSSSTDTQY
TRBV4-3	TRBJ2-6	ASSQEGTGANVLT
TRBV20-1	TRBJ1-2	SAGPGTGNYGYT
TRBV19	TRBJ1-2	ASSRDPTGNYGYT
TRBV18	TRBJ1-5	ASSPTGTGSQPQH
TRBV5-1	TRBJ2-3	ASSSTGLGPDTQY
TRBV7-9	TRBJ2-3	ASSSGLDRTDTQY
TRBV2	TRBJ1-5	ASALTVGDAPQH
TRBV4-1	TRBJ2-5	ASSQVSYIANYRGQETQY
TRBV9	TRBJ1-1	ASSWTGRSEAF
TRBV12-3/TRBV12-4	TRBJ2-1	ASSLQGADYNEQF
TRBV15	TRBJ2-3	ATSRDLGQNTQY
TRBV6-5	TRBJ2-7	ASSYNYEQY
TRBV7-2	TRBJ2-1	ASSGTGGRYNEQF
TRBV3-1	TRBJ2-5	ASSQAGGEETQY
TRBV27	TRBJ1-5	ASSRNSNQPQH
TRBV5-1	TRBJ1-1	ASSPPTGGLETEAF